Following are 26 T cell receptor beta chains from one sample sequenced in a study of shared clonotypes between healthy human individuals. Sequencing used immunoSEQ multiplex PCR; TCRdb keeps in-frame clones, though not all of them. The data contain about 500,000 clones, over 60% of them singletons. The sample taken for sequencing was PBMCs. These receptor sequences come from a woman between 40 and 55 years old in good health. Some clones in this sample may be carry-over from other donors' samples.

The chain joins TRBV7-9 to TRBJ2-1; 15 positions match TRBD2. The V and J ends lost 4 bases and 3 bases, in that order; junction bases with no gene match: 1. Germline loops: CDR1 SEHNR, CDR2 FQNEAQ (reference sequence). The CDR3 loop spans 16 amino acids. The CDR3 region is CASSSGLAGGYNEQFF. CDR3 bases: TGTGCCAGCAGCTCGGGACTAGCGGGAGGCTACAATGAGCAGTTCTTC.

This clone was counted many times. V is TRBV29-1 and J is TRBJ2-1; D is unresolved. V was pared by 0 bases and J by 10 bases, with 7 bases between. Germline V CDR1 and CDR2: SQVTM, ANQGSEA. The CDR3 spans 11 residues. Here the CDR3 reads CSVEDQREQFF. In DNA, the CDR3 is TGCAGCGTTGAAGACCAGCGCGAGCAGTTCTTC.

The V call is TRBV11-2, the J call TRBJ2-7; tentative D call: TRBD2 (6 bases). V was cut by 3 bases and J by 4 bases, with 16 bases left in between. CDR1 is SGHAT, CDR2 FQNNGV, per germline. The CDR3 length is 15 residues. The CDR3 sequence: CASSFPYGRRYEQYF. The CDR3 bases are TGTGCCAGCAGCTTCCCTTACGGGAGACGGTACGAGCAGTACTTC.

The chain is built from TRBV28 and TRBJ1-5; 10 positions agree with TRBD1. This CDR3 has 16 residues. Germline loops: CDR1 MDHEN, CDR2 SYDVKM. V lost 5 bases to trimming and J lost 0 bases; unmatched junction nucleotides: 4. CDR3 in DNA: TGTGCCAGCAGTCTGACAGGGGGCCTTAGCAATCAGCCCCAGCATTTT. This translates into CASSLTGGLSNQPQHF.

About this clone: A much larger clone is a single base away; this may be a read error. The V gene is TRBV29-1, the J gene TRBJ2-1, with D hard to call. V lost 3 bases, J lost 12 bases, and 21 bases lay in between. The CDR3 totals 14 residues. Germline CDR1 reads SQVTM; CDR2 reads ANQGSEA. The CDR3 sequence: CSVEGLDPVDGQFF. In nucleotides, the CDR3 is TGCAGCGTTGAGGGCCTAGACCCTGTTGATGGGCAGTTCTTC.

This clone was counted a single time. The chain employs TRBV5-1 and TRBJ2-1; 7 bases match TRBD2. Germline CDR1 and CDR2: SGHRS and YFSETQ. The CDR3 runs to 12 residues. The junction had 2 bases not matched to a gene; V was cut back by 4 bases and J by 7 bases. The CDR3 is CASSREGNEQFF. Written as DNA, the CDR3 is TGCGCCAGCAGCAGGGAGGGGAATGAGCAGTTCTTC.

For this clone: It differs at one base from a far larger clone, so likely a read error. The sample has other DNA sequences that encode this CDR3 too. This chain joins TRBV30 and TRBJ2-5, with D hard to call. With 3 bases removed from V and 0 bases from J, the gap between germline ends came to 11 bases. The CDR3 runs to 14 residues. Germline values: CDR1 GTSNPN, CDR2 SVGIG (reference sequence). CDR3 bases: TGTGCCTGGAGGAGGCTCCTATACCAAGAGACCCAGTACTTC. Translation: CAWRRLLYQETQYF.

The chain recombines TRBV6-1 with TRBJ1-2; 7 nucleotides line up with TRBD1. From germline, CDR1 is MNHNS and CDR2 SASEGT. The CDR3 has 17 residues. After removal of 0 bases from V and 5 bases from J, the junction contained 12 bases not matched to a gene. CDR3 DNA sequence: TGTGCCAGCAGTGAAGCGGGGGGGAGGACAGGAGCATATGGCTACACCTTC. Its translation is CASSEAGGRTGAYGYTF.

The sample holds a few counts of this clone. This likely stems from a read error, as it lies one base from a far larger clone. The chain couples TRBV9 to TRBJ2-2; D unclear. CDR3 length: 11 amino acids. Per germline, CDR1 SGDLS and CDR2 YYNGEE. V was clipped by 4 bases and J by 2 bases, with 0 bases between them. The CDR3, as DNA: TGTGCCAGCAGCAACACCGGGGAGCTGTTTTTT. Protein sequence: CASSNTGELFF.

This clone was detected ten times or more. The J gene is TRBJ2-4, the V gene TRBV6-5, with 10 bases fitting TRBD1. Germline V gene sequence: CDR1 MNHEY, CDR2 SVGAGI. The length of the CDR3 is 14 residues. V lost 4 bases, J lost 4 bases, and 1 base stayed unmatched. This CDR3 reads CASSSDRGKNIQYF. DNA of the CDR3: TGTGCCAGCAGTTCGGACAGGGGGAAAAACATTCAGTACTTC.

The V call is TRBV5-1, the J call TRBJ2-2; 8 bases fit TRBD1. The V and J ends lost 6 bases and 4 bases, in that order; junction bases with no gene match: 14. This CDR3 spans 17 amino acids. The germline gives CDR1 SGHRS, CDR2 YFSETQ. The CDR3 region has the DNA TGCGCCAGCAAGGCGGCAGGGGGCCTCGGGGCCACCGGGGAGCTGTTTTTT. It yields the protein CASKAAGGLGATGELFF.

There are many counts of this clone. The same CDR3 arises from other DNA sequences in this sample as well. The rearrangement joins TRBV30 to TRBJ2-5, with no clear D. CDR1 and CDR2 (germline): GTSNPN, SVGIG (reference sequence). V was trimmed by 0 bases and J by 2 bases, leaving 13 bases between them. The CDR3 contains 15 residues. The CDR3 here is CAWSVPGGLQETQYF. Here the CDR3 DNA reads TGTGCCTGGAGTGTACCTGGTGGGCTTCAAGAGACCCAGTACTTC.

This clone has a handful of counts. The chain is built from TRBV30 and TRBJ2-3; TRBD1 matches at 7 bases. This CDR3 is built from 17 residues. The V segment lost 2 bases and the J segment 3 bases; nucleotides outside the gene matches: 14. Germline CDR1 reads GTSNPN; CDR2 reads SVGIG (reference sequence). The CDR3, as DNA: TGTGCCTGGAGTCCCCAGGGGGACAGAACAATTACAGATACGCAGTATTTT. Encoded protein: CAWSPQGDRTITDTQYF.

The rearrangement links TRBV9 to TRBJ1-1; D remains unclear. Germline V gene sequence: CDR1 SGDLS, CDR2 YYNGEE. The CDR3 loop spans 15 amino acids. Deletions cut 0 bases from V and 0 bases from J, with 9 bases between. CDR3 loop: CASSVVAGMNTEAFF. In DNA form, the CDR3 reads TGTGCCAGCAGCGTAGTAGCGGGAATGAACACTGAAGCTTTCTTT.

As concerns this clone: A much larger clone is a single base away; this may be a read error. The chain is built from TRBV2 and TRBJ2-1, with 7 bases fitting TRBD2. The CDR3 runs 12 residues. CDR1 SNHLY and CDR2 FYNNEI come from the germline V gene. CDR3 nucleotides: TGTGCCAGCAGTGGGAATCTAGCGGAGCAGCTCTTC. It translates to CASSGNLAEQLF.

The CDR3 nucleotides read TGTGCCAGCAGTGAAGTAGCTTTGGGGCAAGGTGGGTACGAGCAGTACTTC. This sequence encodes CASSEVALGQGGYEQYF. V usage is TRBV6-1 and J usage is TRBJ2-7, with D perhaps TRBD1 (5 bases). Per the germline V gene, CDR1 is MNHNS and CDR2 is SASEGT. This CDR3 has 17 residues. Trimming stripped 1 base from V and 4 bases from J, with 20 bases between.

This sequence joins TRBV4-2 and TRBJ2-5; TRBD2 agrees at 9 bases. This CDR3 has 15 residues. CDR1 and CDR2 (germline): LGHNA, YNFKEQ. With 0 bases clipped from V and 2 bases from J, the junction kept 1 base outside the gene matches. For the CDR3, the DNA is TGTGCCAGCAGCCAAGATCTAGCGGGACAAGAGACCCAGTACTTC. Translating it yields CASSQDLAGQETQYF.

The CDR3 DNA reads as TGTGCCAGCAGCTCCACTTTTAGTGGCTCCTACGAGCAGTACTTC. It encodes CASSSTFSGSYEQYF. The chain joins TRBV11-3 to TRBJ2-7; D is unclear. The germline gives CDR1 SGHNT, CDR2 YENEEA. The CDR3 covers 15 residues. Trimming cost V 4 bases and J 0 bases, with 13 bases left between them.

CDR3 nucleotides: TGCGCCAGCAACCGGGACAGCCAAGAGACCCAGTACTTC. It encodes CASNRDSQETQYF. The genes are TRBV5-1 and TRBJ2-5; 7 bases fit TRBD1. Germline V lookup: CDR1 SGHRS, CDR2 YFSETQ. V trimming: 6 bases; J trimming: 1 base; junction bases outside the gene matches: 3. There are 13 residues in the CDR3.

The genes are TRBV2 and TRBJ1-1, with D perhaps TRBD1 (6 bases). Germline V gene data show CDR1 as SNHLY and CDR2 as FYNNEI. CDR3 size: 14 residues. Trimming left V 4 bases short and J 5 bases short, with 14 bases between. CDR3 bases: TGTGCCAGCAGTGTTGGGACAAGTGGGACTGAAGCTTTCTTT. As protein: CASSVGTSGTEAFF.

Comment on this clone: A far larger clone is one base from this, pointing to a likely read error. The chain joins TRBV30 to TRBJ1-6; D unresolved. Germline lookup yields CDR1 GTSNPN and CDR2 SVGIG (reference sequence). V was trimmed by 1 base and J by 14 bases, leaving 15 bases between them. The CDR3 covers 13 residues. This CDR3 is CAWSGEGVGSLHF. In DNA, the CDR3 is TGTGCCTGGAGTGGGGAGGGTGTGGGATCCCTCCACTTT.

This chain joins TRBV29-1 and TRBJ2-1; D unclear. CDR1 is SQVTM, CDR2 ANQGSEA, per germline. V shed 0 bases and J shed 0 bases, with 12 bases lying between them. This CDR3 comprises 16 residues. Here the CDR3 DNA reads TGCAGCGTTGAAGATGGTGGAGCTGACTCCTACAATGAGCAGTTCTTC. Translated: CSVEDGGADSYNEQFF.

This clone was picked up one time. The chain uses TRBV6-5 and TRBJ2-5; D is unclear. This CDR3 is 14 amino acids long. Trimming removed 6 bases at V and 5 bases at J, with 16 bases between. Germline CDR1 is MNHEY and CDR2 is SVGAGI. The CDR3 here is CASSRRPLLETQYF. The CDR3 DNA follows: TGTGCCAGCAGCCGACGGCCGCTTTTGGAGACCCAGTACTTC.

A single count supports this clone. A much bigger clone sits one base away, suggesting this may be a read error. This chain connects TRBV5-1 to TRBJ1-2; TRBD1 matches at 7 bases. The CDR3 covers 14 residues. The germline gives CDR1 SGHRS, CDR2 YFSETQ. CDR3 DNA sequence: TGCGCCTGCAGCTTGGCCCGGGACAGTGATGGCTACACCTTC. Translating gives CACSLARDSDGYTF.

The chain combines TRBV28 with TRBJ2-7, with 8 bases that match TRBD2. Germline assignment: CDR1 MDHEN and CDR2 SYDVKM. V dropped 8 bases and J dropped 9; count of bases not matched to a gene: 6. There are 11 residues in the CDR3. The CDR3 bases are TGTGCCAGCGAGTTTCGGGAGGGGCAGTACTTC. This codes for CASEFREGQYF.

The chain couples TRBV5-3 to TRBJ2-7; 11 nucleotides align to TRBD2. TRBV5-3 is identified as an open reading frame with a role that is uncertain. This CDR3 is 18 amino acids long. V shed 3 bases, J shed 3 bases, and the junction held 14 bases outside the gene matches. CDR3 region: CARSSPAGLAGGNYEQYF. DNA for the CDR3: TGTGCCAGAAGCTCGCCGGCCGGACTAGCGGGTGGTAACTACGAGCAGTACTTC.